Below, 23 T cell receptor beta chains from the same sample are listed, as sequenced in a study of blood T cell repertoires in COVID-19. This table comes from immunoSEQ multiplex PCR, and its TCRdb copy is limited to in-frame clones, with some not included. The table has around 140,000 clones, over 80% seen once. What was sequenced was peripheral blood. All receptors derive from a woman aged 50 to 65 with acute or convalescent COVID-19.

This clone was seen once. The chain combines TRBV24-1 with TRBJ2-6; TRBD1 aligns across 7 bases. J gave up 0 bases and V 2 bases, and 6 bases lay outside the gene matches. The CDR3 runs to 18 residues. CDR1 KGHDR and CDR2 SFDVKD come from the germline V gene. The CDR3 bases are TGTGCCACCAGTGATTCGACAGGGCTTTACTCTGGGGCCAACGTCCTGACTTTC. Its translation: CATSDSTGLYSGANVLTF.

This clone was seen a single time. V and J are TRBV28 and TRBJ2-5; maybe TRBD2 (7 bases). Trimming left V 7 bases short and J 3 bases short, with 15 bases between. There are 14 residues in the CDR3. Germline V gives CDR1 MDHEN, CDR2 SYDVKM. The CDR3 DNA is TGTGCCAGCAACCGGGGGGCGCTGGAAGAGACCCAGTACTTC. Translation gives CASNRGALEETQYF.

The chain has TRBV24-1 and TRBJ2-5; D may be TRBD2 (5 bases). The V and J ends lost 4 bases and 5 bases respectively, with 13 bases between them. Germline V CDR1 and CDR2: KGHDR, SFDVKD. The CDR3 consists of 14 residues. CDR3 sequence (DNA): TGTGCCACCAGTGACCTAGCAAAGGCGGAGACCCAGTACTTC. Translation: CATSDLAKAETQYF.

The chain joins TRBV28 to TRBJ2-3; TRBD1 is a possible D gene (6 bases). This CDR3 has 14 residues. Germline CDR1 is MDHEN and CDR2 is SYDVKM. Trimming took 7 bases from V and 3 from J, leaving 14 bases between them. The CDR3 sequence is CASTNGQGTDTQYF. The CDR3 DNA reads TGTGCCAGCACTAACGGGCAGGGGACAGATACGCAGTATTTT.

The J gene is TRBJ1-1, the V gene TRBV28; D is unresolved. V was shortened by 5 bases and J by 1 base, with 8 bases between the two germline ends. The germline V gene has CDR1 MDHEN and CDR2 SYDVKM. There are 13 residues in the CDR3. The CDR3, as DNA: TGTGCCAGCAGTCTTAGCTGGAACACTGAAGCTTTCTTT. It specifies CASSLSWNTEAFF.

The chain combines TRBV19 with TRBJ2-3, with D perhaps matching TRBD2 (6 bases). V was cut by 10 bases and J by 6 bases, with 23 bases left in between. Germline-derived CDR1 and CDR2 are LNHDA and SQIVND (reference sequence). This CDR3 contains 15 residues. The CDR3 sequence: CATYPPGAPVDTQYF. In DNA form, the CDR3 reads TGTGCCACCTACCCGCCGGGAGCCCCGGTGGATACGCAGTATTTT.

The chain is built from TRBV3-1 (or the pseudogene TRBV3-2) and TRBJ1-1; unclear D gene. V was trimmed by 6 bases and J by 1 base, leaving 6 bases between them. The germline gives CDR1 LGHDT, CDR2 YNNKEL (reference sequence). CDR3 size: 12 residues. CDR3 DNA: TGTGCCAGCAGTTACAGGAACACTGAAGCTTTCTTT. Its translation: CASSYRNTEAFF.

The V call is TRBV7-9, the J call TRBJ2-3; 7 bases map to TRBD2. CDR3 length equals 16 residues. Germline CDR1 is SEHNR and CDR2 is FQNEAQ (reference sequence). V was pared by 2 bases and J by 3 bases, with 8 bases of the junction left unmatched. The DNA of the CDR3 is TGTGCCAGCAGCTTATCGGCGGGAGCCGAGACAGATACGCAGTATTTT. This encodes CASSLSAGAETDTQYF.

The rearrangement uses TRBV7-3 and TRBJ1-6; the D gene is possibly TRBD1 (6 bases). The length of the CDR3 is 14 residues. Germline assignment: CDR1 SGHTA and CDR2 FQGTGA. Trimming left V 6 bases short and J 4 bases short, with 10 bases between. As DNA, the CDR3 is TGTGCCAGCAGTCGTACAGGGTATAATTCACCCCTCCACTTT. Translated: CASSRTGYNSPLHF.

J is TRBJ2-1 and V is TRBV7-3; 7 bases agree with TRBD2. Germline trimming cut 3 bases from V and 8 bases from J; bases unmatched to any gene: 10. CDR3 length: 15 residues. CDR1 and CDR2 (germline): SGHTA, FQGTGA. CDR3: CASSLTGGSGYEQFF. CDR3 DNA: TGTGCCAGCAGCTTGACCGGCGGGAGTGGGTATGAGCAGTTCTTC.

V gene TRBV11-2 combines with J gene TRBJ1-1, with D uncertain. The germline V and J ends were trimmed by 1 base and 3 bases, with 15 bases remaining between them. Germline V lookup: CDR1 SGHAT, CDR2 FQNNGV. CDR3 length equals 16 residues. CDR3 in amino acids: CASSLGLGGMDTEAFF. The CDR3 nucleotides are TGTGCCAGCAGCTTAGGGTTGGGAGGGATGGACACTGAAGCTTTCTTT.

This sequence joins TRBV2 and TRBJ2-5; possibly TRBD1 for D (6 bases). Germline CDR1 and CDR2: SNHLY and FYNNEI. This CDR3 spans 13 amino acids. The V and J ends lost 8 bases and 2 bases respectively, with 12 bases between them. CDR3 sequence reads: CASGSGTQETQYF. The CDR3 DNA sequence: TGTGCCAGCGGCTCAGGGACACAAGAGACCCAGTACTTC.

The chain recombines TRBV5-6 with TRBJ1-6, with a tentative D call TRBD1 (5 bases). The CDR3 totals 14 residues. Germline CDR1 and CDR2: SGHDT and YYEEEE. Trimming stripped 1 base from V and 5 bases from J, with 7 bases between. The DNA for the CDR3 is TGTGCCAGCAGCTTGTCGGGGGATAATTCACCCCTCCACTTT. Protein product: CASSLSGDNSPLHF.

J is TRBJ1-2 and V is TRBV3-1 (or the pseudogene TRBV3-2); a possible D gene is TRBD1 (6 bases). Germline-derived CDR1 and CDR2 are LGHDT and YNNKEL (reference sequence). Trimming cost V 4 bases and J 11 bases, with 14 bases left between them. The CDR3 has 12 amino acids. The CDR3 is CASSRDNLAYTF. The CDR3, as DNA: TGTGCCAGCAGCCGGGACAATTTGGCATACACCTTC.

The chain carries TRBV19 and TRBJ1-4; D unclear. From germline, CDR1 is LNHDA and CDR2 SQIVND (reference sequence). With 7 bases removed from V and 4 bases from J, the gap between germline ends came to 13 bases. The CDR3 runs 14 residues. The CDR3 protein is CASNLPGFNEKLFF. DNA of the CDR3: TGTGCCAGTAACCTCCCGGGATTTAATGAAAAACTGTTTTTT.

The chain combines TRBV15 with TRBJ1-5; D unresolved. CDR3 length: 15 residues. Germline CDR1 and CDR2: LNHNV and YYDKDF (reference sequence). V lost 3 bases to trimming and J lost 1 base, with 10 bases between them. Here the CDR3 DNA reads TGTGCCACCAGCAGTGTTTTTCCAAGCAATCAGCCCCAGCATTTT. Translated: CATSSVFPSNQPQHF.

V is TRBV2 and J is TRBJ2-7, with TRBD1 matching over 7 bases. Germline-derived CDR1 and CDR2 are SNHLY and FYNNEI. The V and J ends lost 5 bases and 7 bases, in that order; junction bases with no gene match: 5. The CDR3 sequence is 12 residues long. CDR3 sequence (DNA): TGTGCCAGCAGTCAGGGGGTAGGAGAGCAGTACTTC. It encodes CASSQGVGEQYF.

This chain joins TRBV9 and TRBJ2-1; TRBD2 aligns across 7 bases. Losses at the gene ends were 4 bases for V and 8 bases for J; bases not matched to a gene: 9. Germline V lookup: CDR1 SGDLS, CDR2 YYNGEE. This CDR3 has 14 residues. This CDR3 reads CASSSRTSVYEQFF. The CDR3 region has the DNA TGTGCCAGCAGCTCCCGGACTAGTGTTTATGAGCAGTTCTTC.

This chain connects TRBV5-1 to TRBJ2-3, with D maybe TRBD1 (5 bases). Germline V CDR1 and CDR2: SGHRS, YFSETQ. The CDR3 has 14 amino acids. Trimming shortened V by 0 bases and J by 0 bases, and 5 bases separated the two germline ends. The CDR3 spells CASSLGQSTDTQYF. The CDR3 region has the DNA TGCGCCAGCAGCTTGGGACAGAGCACAGATACGCAGTATTTT.

The chain joins TRBV6-6 to TRBJ1-2; 7 bases fit TRBD1. V shed 6 bases and J 6 bases; nucleotides not matched to a gene: 16. This CDR3 contains 16 residues. Germline V gene sequence: CDR1 MNHNY, CDR2 SVGAGI (reference sequence). CDR3 region: CASRLTARQGVHGYTF. The CDR3 DNA reads TGTGCCAGCAGGCTCACTGCGAGACAGGGTGTACATGGCTACACCTTC.

The chain couples TRBV19 to TRBJ2-1; 10 nucleotides align to TRBD2. V shed 7 bases and J 9 bases; nucleotides not matched to a gene: 6. There are 13 residues in the CDR3. Germline values: CDR1 LNHDA, CDR2 SQIVND (reference sequence). CDR3 residues: CASKLAGGIEQFF. The CDR3 bases are TGTGCCAGTAAATTAGCGGGAGGTATTGAGCAGTTCTTC.

The CDR3 protein is CASSLALEVNSPLHF. Here the CDR3 DNA reads TGCGCCAGCAGCTTGGCGTTAGAGGTTAATTCACCCCTCCACTTT. V usage is TRBV5-1 and J usage is TRBJ1-6; no firm D call. V was cut by 0 bases and J by 6 bases, with 10 bases left in between. The CDR3 consists of 15 residues. Germline V lookup: CDR1 SGHRS, CDR2 YFSETQ.

V gene TRBV27 combines with J gene TRBJ2-7; TRBD1 is a possible D gene (5 bases). V was cut by 3 bases and J by 0 bases, with 9 bases left in between. Germline CDR1 is MNHEY and CDR2 is SMNVEV (reference sequence). CDR3 length: 14 residues. The CDR3 DNA reads TGTGCCAGCAGTTTGAAGGACATCTCCTACGAGCAGTACTTC. Protein sequence: CASSLKDISYEQYF.